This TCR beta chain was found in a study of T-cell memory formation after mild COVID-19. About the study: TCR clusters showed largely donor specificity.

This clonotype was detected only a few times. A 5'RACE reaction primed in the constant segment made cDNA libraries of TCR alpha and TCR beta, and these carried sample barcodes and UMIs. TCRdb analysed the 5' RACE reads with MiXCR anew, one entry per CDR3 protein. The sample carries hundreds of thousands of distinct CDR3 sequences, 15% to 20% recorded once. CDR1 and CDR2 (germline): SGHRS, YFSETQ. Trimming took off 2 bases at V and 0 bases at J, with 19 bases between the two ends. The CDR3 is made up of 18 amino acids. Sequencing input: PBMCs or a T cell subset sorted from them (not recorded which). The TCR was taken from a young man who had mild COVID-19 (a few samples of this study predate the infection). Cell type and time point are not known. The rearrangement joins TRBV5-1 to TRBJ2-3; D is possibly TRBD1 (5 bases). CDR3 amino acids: CASSFPTGHLTSTDTQYF. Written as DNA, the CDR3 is TGCGCCAGCAGCTTTCCGACTGGACACCTAACGAGCACAGATACGCAGTATTTT.